This T cell receptor (beta chain) derives from a study of patients and donors after allogeneic stem cell transplantation. TCRdb redid the calling of the RT-PCR reads with MiXCR, one entry per CDR3 protein. This repertoire shows about a million distinct CDR3 sequences, approximately 19% found once; its top ten account for 5% to 6.5%. This clonotype showed up many times. The V and J ends lost 4 bases and 7 bases respectively, with 15 bases between them. Looked up from germline, CDR1 is SGHRS and CDR2 is YFSETQ. The CDR3 is made up of 15 amino acids. This sequence joins TRBV5-1 and TRBJ1-6; tentative D call: TRBD1 (6 bases). This receptor was identified in a human donor who was either an allogeneic HSCT recipient or a stem cell or donor lymphocyte infusion donor (not recorded which). It is not recorded whose cells these are; they may come from a transplant donor. The sample consisted of blood, either unsorted or a sorted T cell fraction (not recorded which). For the CDR3, the DNA is TGCGCCAGCAGCCCCACCACAGGGAGAAATTCACCCCTCCACTTT. Amino acid sequence: CASSPTTGRNSPLHF.